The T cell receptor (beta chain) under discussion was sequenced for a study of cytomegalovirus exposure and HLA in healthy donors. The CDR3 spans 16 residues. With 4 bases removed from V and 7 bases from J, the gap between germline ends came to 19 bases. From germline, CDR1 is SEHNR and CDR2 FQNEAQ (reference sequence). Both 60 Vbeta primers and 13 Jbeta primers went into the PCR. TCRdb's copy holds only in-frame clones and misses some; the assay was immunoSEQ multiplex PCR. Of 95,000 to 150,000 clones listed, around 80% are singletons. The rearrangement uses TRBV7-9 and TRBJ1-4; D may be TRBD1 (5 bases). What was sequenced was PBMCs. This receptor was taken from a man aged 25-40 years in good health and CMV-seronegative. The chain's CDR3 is CASSWGRRGLGEKLFF. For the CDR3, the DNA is TGTGCCAGCAGCTGGGGGAGGAGGGGCTTGGGTGAAAAACTGTTTTTT.